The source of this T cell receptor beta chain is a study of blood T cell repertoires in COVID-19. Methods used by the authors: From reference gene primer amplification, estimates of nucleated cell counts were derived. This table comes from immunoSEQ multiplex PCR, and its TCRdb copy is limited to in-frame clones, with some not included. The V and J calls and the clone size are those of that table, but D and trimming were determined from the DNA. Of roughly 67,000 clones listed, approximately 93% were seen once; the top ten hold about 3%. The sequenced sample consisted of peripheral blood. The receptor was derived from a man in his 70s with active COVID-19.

In DNA, the CDR3 is TGTGCCAGCAGCCCCCGGGACGGGGGGTGGGATACGCAGTATTTT. Translated, it gives CASSPRDGGWDTQYF. V usage is TRBV3-1 (or the pseudogene TRBV3-2) and J usage is TRBJ2-3, with 7 bases matching TRBD2. Germline CDR1 LGHDT, CDR2 YNNKEL (reference sequence). J lost 6 bases, V lost 4 bases, and 10 bases had no gene match. There are 15 residues in the CDR3.